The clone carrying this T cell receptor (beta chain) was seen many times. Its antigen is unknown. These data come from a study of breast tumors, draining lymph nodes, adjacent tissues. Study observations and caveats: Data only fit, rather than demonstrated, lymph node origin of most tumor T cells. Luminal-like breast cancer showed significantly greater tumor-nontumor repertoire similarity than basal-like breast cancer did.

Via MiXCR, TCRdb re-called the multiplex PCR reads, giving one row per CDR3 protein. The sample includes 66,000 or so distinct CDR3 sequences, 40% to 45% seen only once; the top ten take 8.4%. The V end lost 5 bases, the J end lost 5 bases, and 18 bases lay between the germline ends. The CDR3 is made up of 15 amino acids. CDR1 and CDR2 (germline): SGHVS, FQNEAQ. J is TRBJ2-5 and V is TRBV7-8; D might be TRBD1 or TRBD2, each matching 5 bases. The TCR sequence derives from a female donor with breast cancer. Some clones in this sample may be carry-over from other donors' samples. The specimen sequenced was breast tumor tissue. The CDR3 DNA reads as TGTGCCAGCAGCCCCGTAGCCCCCGAGGGGGAGACCCAGTACTTC. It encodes CASSPVAPEGETQYF. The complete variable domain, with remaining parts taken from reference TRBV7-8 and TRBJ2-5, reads GAGVSQSPRYKVAKRGQDVALRCDPISGHVSLFWYQQALGQGPEFLTYFQNEAQLDKSGLPSDRFFAERPEGSVSTLKIQRTQQEDSAVYLCASSPVAPEGETQYFGPGTRLLVL.